Listed below are T cell receptor beta chains from one sample, sequenced in a study of T cells in Graves' hyperthyroidism and ophthalmopathy. One entry per CDR3 protein results from TCRdb running MiXCR on the multiplex PCR reads. This sample has about 200,000 distinct CDR3 sequences, with about 17% found just once. The sequenced sample consisted of blood. The origin of the receptors is a woman aged 50 to 60 with Graves' hyperthyroidism. Each CDR3 is given with its conserved first and last residue. The order of the fields is clone size, D gene, J gene, V gene, CDR3 DNA, CDR3 protein. A D gene is named only where the DNA matches it firmly. Expanded clones get a size class; other rows say once, few or many, or leave the size out.

clone size: NA
D gene: NA
J gene: TRBJ1-1
V gene: TRBV7-9
CDR3 DNA: TGTGCCTCCAGCCTCGGGTCTGCTGAAGCTTTCTTT
CDR3 protein: CASSLGSAEAFF

clone size: many
D gene: NA
J gene: TRBJ2-1
V gene: TRBV7-8
CDR3 DNA: TGTGCCAGCAGCTTAGTGTTTGAGACGCGAATCGAAACCTACAATGAGCAGTTCTTC
CDR3 protein: CASSLVFETRIETYNEQFF

clone size: many
D gene: NA
J gene: TRBJ1-1
V gene: TRBV5-1
CDR3 DNA: TGTGCCAGCAGCTTGGATGGTAATGAAGCTTTCTTT
CDR3 protein: CASSLDGNEAFF

clone size: once
D gene: NA
J gene: TRBJ2-7
V gene: TRBV12-3/TRBV12-4
CDR3 DNA: TGTGCCAGCAGGGGGGACTCTGCCTACGAGCAGTACTTC
CDR3 protein: CASRGDSAYEQYF

clone size: many
D gene: NA
J gene: TRBJ2-3
V gene: TRBV12-3/TRBV12-4
CDR3 DNA: TGTGCCAGCAGCCCCAGGGTTATTCGCACAGATACGCAGTATTTT
CDR3 protein: CASSPRVIRTDTQYF

clone size: few
D gene: NA
J gene: TRBJ2-1
V gene: TRBV5-1
CDR3 DNA: TGCGCCAGCAGCCTCCTCTTTCCTTCGCGGGATGAGCAGTTCTTC
CDR3 protein: CASSLLFPSRDEQFF

clone size: NA
D gene: NA
J gene: TRBJ1-6
V gene: TRBV5-8
CDR3 DNA: TGTGCCAGCAGCACCGGTCGGGGGGATAATTCACCCCTCCACTTT
CDR3 protein: CASSTGRGDNSPLHF

clone size: NA
D gene: NA
J gene: TRBJ2-2
V gene: TRBV5-1
CDR3 DNA: TGCGCCAGCAGCATTACTTCCCAGGGAACCGGGGAGCTGTTTTTT
CDR3 protein: CASSITSQGTGELFF

clone size: many
D gene: TRBD1
J gene: TRBJ1-1
V gene: TRBV6-2/TRBV6-3
CDR3 DNA: TGTGCCAGCATAGCCAGGGGGGTGAACACTGAAGCTTTCTTT
CDR3 protein: CASIARGVNTEAFF

clone size: many
D gene: TRBD1
J gene: TRBJ1-5
V gene: TRBV12-3/TRBV12-4
CDR3 DNA: TGTGCCAGCAGTTTCGGGGACAGGGGAACCAATCAGCCCCAGCATTTT
CDR3 protein: CASSFGDRGTNQPQHF

clone size: few
D gene: TRBD1
J gene: TRBJ2-6
V gene: TRBV6-6
CDR3 DNA: TGTGCCAGCAGTTACTTGTGGGGACAGGGAAGCTCTGGGGCCAACGTCCTGACTTTC
CDR3 protein: CASSYLWGQGSSGANVLTF

clone size: NA
D gene: NA
J gene: TRBJ2-1
V gene: TRBV29-1
CDR3 DNA: TGCAGCGTTCTAGTTCGCCGAGAGCAGTTCTTC
CDR3 protein: CSVLVRREQFF

clone size: many
D gene: NA
J gene: TRBJ2-7
V gene: TRBV4-1
CDR3 DNA: TGCGCCAGCAGCCAATTAGCGGAGGGGAGCGAGCAGTACTTC
CDR3 protein: CASSQLAEGSEQYF

clone size: many
D gene: NA
J gene: TRBJ2-7
V gene: TRBV29-1
CDR3 DNA: TGCAGCGTTCTGGCAGGCTCCTACGAGCAGTACTTC
CDR3 protein: CSVLAGSYEQYF

clone size: few
D gene: NA
J gene: TRBJ2-5
V gene: TRBV30
CDR3 DNA: TGTGCCTGGAGTGTACTGGGTAGTGGGGGAGAGACCCAGTACTTC
CDR3 protein: CAWSVLGSGGETQYF

clone size: NA
D gene: NA
J gene: TRBJ1-1
V gene: TRBV2
CDR3 DNA: TGTGCCAGCAGTCTCGGACTCGGCGTAGCTTTCTTT
CDR3 protein: CASSLGLGVAFF

clone size: NA
D gene: TRBD1
J gene: TRBJ1-6
V gene: TRBV4-2
CDR3 DNA: TGTGCCAGCAGCCAACCGTCTGGGACAGTTTATAATTCACCCCTCCACTTT
CDR3 protein: CASSQPSGTVYNSPLHF

clone size: NA
D gene: TRBD1
J gene: TRBJ2-1
V gene: TRBV4-2
CDR3 DNA: TGTGCCAGCAGCCCCGCGGCAGGGGGAAACAATGAGCAGTTCTTC
CDR3 protein: CASSPAAGGNNEQFF

clone size: few
D gene: TRBD2
J gene: TRBJ2-7
V gene: TRBV15
CDR3 DNA: TGTGCCACCAGCAGAGATCGGGAGGGGCGGAGGGAGCAGTACTTC
CDR3 protein: CATSRDREGRREQYF

clone size: NA
D gene: TRBD2
J gene: TRBJ2-5
V gene: TRBV5-1
CDR3 DNA: TGCGCCAGCAGCTCAAGACTAGCGGGAGGGCGGGCAGAGACCCAGTACTTC
CDR3 protein: CASSSRLAGGRAETQYF

clone size: NA
D gene: NA
J gene: TRBJ2-2
V gene: TRBV5-1
CDR3 DNA: TGCGCCAGCAGCTCCAGGGTAGCGGGATTGTTTACCACGAAATCAGGGGGCGGGGAGCTGTTTTTT
CDR3 protein: CASSSRVAGLFTTKSGGGELFF

clone size: many
D gene: NA
J gene: TRBJ1-5
V gene: TRBV28
CDR3 DNA: TGTGCCAGCAGTAGAAGTCGTACGGAACAGCCCCAGCATTTT
CDR3 protein: CASSRSRTEQPQHF

clone size: many
D gene: TRBD2
J gene: TRBJ2-1
V gene: TRBV10-3
CDR3 DNA: TGTGCCATCAGTGAAGGGACTAGCGGGAGTTTAGATGAGCAGTTCTTC
CDR3 protein: CAISEGTSGSLDEQFF

clone size: few
D gene: NA
J gene: TRBJ2-1
V gene: TRBV20-1
CDR3 DNA: TGCAGTGCAAGGGGGCCGAGGGACTACTACAATGAGCAGTTCTTC
CDR3 protein: CSARGPRDYYNEQFF

clone size: NA
D gene: TRBD2
J gene: TRBJ2-2
V gene: TRBV27
CDR3 DNA: TGTGCCAGCAGTTCCACCGGACTAGCGGGAGTGCGAGTCGGGGAGCTGTTTTTT
CDR3 protein: CASSSTGLAGVRVGELFF

clone size: NA
D gene: NA
J gene: TRBJ2-1
V gene: TRBV19
CDR3 DNA: TGTGCCAGTAGCCCCAGACGACTTAGCGGTCCGTACAATGAGCAGTTCTTC
CDR3 protein: CASSPRRLSGPYNEQFF

clone size: many
D gene: NA
J gene: TRBJ1-1
V gene: TRBV12-3/TRBV12-4
CDR3 DNA: TGTGCCAGCAGTTTAATGGGAGGGAACACTGAAGCTTTCTTT
CDR3 protein: CASSLMGGNTEAFF

clone size: many
D gene: TRBD2
J gene: TRBJ2-2
V gene: TRBV27
CDR3 DNA: TGTGCCAGCAGTTTAAATCCTAGCGGGACCGGGGAGCTGTTTTTT
CDR3 protein: CASSLNPSGTGELFF

clone size: many
D gene: NA
J gene: TRBJ2-7
V gene: TRBV30
CDR3 DNA: TGTGCCTGGAGTCGGACAGCCTCCTACGAGCAGTACTTC
CDR3 protein: CAWSRTASYEQYF

clone size: NA
D gene: TRBD1
J gene: TRBJ1-5
V gene: TRBV28
CDR3 DNA: TGTGCCAGCAGCCGACAACCGGGACAGGGTAATCAGCCCCAGCATTTT
CDR3 protein: CASSRQPGQGNQPQHF

clone size: NA
D gene: NA
J gene: TRBJ1-2
V gene: TRBV27
CDR3 DNA: TGTGCCAGCAGTTTGAGGGGAACCACCTATGGCTACACCTTC
CDR3 protein: CASSLRGTTYGYTF

clone size: many
D gene: NA
J gene: TRBJ1-5
V gene: TRBV20-1
CDR3 DNA: TGCAGTGCTAGTGTAGGGGGTAGCAATCAGCCCCAGCATTTT
CDR3 protein: CSASVGGSNQPQHF

clone size: NA
D gene: TRBD2
J gene: TRBJ2-1
V gene: TRBV20-1
CDR3 DNA: TGCAGTGCTAGGGAGTCTCGGCTTAGCGGGAAGTACAATGAGCAGTTCTTC
CDR3 protein: CSARESRLSGKYNEQFF

clone size: many
D gene: NA
J gene: TRBJ1-1
V gene: TRBV6-1
CDR3 DNA: TGTGCCAGCAGTTACGGGGCGGAAAACACTGAAGCTTTCTTT
CDR3 protein: CASSYGAENTEAFF

clone size: NA
D gene: TRBD2
J gene: TRBJ2-1
V gene: TRBV11-2
CDR3 DNA: TGTGCCAGCAGCTTAGGTTCAGGGGCGGGCGGGAGGAGTCCCTACAATGAGCAGTTCTTC
CDR3 protein: CASSLGSGAGGRSPYNEQFF

clone size: many
D gene: TRBD2
J gene: TRBJ2-7
V gene: TRBV18
CDR3 DNA: TGTGCCAGCTCACTGACTAGCGGGGTCGCCTACGAGCAGTACTTC
CDR3 protein: CASSLTSGVAYEQYF

clone size: many
D gene: NA
J gene: TRBJ1-1
V gene: TRBV28
CDR3 DNA: TGTGCCAGCAGTTTTGAATTAATGAACACTGAAGCTTTCTTT
CDR3 protein: CASSFELMNTEAFF

clone size: many
D gene: NA
J gene: TRBJ2-1
V gene: TRBV6-2/TRBV6-3
CDR3 DNA: TGTGCCAGCAGCCCTACTAGCCCAGACTCCTACAATGAGCAGTTCTTC
CDR3 protein: CASSPTSPDSYNEQFF

clone size: many
D gene: TRBD2
J gene: TRBJ2-7
V gene: TRBV27
CDR3 DNA: TGTGCCAGCAGCCACGGCTCCGGCGGGGGGCGTTCGGACGAGCAGTACTTC
CDR3 protein: CASSHGSGGGRSDEQYF

clone size: many
D gene: NA
J gene: TRBJ1-1
V gene: TRBV6-1
CDR3 DNA: TGTGCCAGCAGTGAATTTCTAGTGAACACTGAAGCTTTCTTT
CDR3 protein: CASSEFLVNTEAFF

clone size: NA
D gene: NA
J gene: TRBJ1-1
V gene: TRBV18
CDR3 DNA: TGTGCCAGCTCATCGTACTCAGGAACAGGAGAGGCTTTCTTT
CDR3 protein: CASSSYSGTGEAFF

clone size: many
D gene: NA
J gene: TRBJ2-1
V gene: TRBV4-1
CDR3 DNA: TGCGCCAGCAGCCAAGATGGTAAGGGGTTAACCTACAATGAGCAGTTCTTC
CDR3 protein: CASSQDGKGLTYNEQFF

clone size: NA
D gene: NA
J gene: TRBJ2-7
V gene: TRBV19
CDR3 DNA: TGTGCCAGTACCCCGGGTGGAGCCTACGAGCAGTACTTC
CDR3 protein: CASTPGGAYEQYF

clone size: NA
D gene: NA
J gene: TRBJ2-3
V gene: TRBV7-6
CDR3 DNA: TGTGCCAGCAGCTTGGAAGGTCGGGAGGGGGCGCCAGATACGCAGTATTTT
CDR3 protein: CASSLEGREGAPDTQYF

clone size: many
D gene: NA
J gene: TRBJ2-5
V gene: TRBV6-1
CDR3 DNA: TGTGCCAGCAGTAATAGACAGAGACAAGAGACCCAGTACTTC
CDR3 protein: CASSNRQRQETQYF

clone size: many
D gene: NA
J gene: TRBJ1-1
V gene: TRBV5-1
CDR3 DNA: TGCGCCAGCAGCTTTACAGGGTTGATACTGGAAGTCACTGAAGCTTTCTTT
CDR3 protein: CASSFTGLILEVTEAFF

clone size: many
D gene: TRBD2
J gene: TRBJ2-3
V gene: TRBV20-1
CDR3 DNA: TGCAGTGCTAAAGTTGGATCTAGCGGGAGGGGGGATACGCAGTATTTT
CDR3 protein: CSAKVGSSGRGDTQYF

clone size: NA
D gene: NA
J gene: TRBJ2-7
V gene: TRBV2
CDR3 DNA: TGTGCCAGCAGTGAAGAAGCGGGTGGCTCCTACGAGCAGTACTTC
CDR3 protein: CASSEEAGGSYEQYF

clone size: few
D gene: TRBD1
J gene: TRBJ1-4
V gene: TRBV6-1
CDR3 DNA: TGTGCCAGCAGTGGAGACCTACAGGGGCGGATTAATGAAAAACTGTTTTTT
CDR3 protein: CASSGDLQGRINEKLFF

clone size: NA
D gene: NA
J gene: TRBJ1-2
V gene: TRBV29-1
CDR3 DNA: TGCAGCGTTTCGGAGGGCACCTATGGCTACACCTTC
CDR3 protein: CSVSEGTYGYTF

clone size: few
D gene: TRBD2
J gene: TRBJ2-5
V gene: TRBV3-1
CDR3 DNA: TGTGCCAGCAGCCAAGGGTCTAGCGGGAGTCGGGAGACCCAGTACTTC
CDR3 protein: CASSQGSSGSRETQYF